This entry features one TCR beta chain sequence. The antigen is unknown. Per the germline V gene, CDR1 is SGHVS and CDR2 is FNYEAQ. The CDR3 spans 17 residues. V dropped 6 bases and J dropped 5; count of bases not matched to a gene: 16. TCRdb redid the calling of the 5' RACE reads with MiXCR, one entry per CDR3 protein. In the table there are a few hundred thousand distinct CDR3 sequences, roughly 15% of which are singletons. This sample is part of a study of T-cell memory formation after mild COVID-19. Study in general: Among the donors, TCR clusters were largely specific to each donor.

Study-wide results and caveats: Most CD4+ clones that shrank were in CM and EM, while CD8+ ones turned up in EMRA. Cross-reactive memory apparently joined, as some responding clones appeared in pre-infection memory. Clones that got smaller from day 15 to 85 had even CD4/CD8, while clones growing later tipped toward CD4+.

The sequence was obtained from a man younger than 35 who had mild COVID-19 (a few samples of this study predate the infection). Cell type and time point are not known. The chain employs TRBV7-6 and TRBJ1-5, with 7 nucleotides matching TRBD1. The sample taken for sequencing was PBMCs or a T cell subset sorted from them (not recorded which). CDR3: CASSQNRGTALDQPQHF. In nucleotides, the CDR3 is TGTGCCAGCAGTCAGAATCGAGGGACAGCCCTTGATCAGCCCCAGCATTTT.